A single sample gave rise to the 3 T cell receptor beta chains below, sequenced in a study of shared clonotypes between healthy human individuals. Repertoires were generated with immunoSEQ multiplex PCR, while TCRdb's copy carries only in-frame clones and drops some. The sample consists of some 800,000 clones, 80% to 95% of them appearing once. CD45RO-negative cells were positively selected for CCR7, leaving out terminally differentiated effector memory CD45RA+ cells. Source material: naive CD8+ T cells sorted from blood. The receptor source for this set is a young man in good health.

V is TRBV27 and J is TRBJ2-7; no clear D gene. The CDR3 runs to 14 residues. Between the trimmed V and J ends, which lost 5 bases and 2 bases, there was a span of 13 bases. Germline V CDR1 and CDR2: MNHEY, SMNVEV (reference sequence). CDR3 bases: TGTGCCAGCAGTCACCGGGCCGGCACCTACGAGCAGTACTTC. Translating gives CASSHRAGTYEQYF.

Comment on this clone: Additional DNA sequences in this sample encode the identical CDR3. The gene calls are TRBV7-9 and TRBJ2-1; 7 bases agree with TRBD2. Germline assignment: CDR1 SEHNR and CDR2 FQNEAQ (reference sequence). CDR3 length: 14 residues. V lost 3 bases, J lost 2 bases, and 1 base stayed unmatched. The CDR3 here is CASSFGTTYNEQFF. CDR3 bases: TGTGCCAGCAGCTTTGGGACTACCTACAATGAGCAGTTCTTC. Variable domain in full (rest from reference TRBV7-9 and TRBJ2-1): DTGVSQNPRHKITKRGQNVTFRCDPISEHNRLYWYRQTLGQGPEFLTYFQNEAQLEKSRLLSDRFSAERPKGSFSTLEIQRTEQGDSAMYLCASSFGTTYNEQFFGPGTRLTVL.

The genes are TRBV7-8 and TRBJ2-7; 7 bases agree with TRBD2. The CDR3 loop spans 14 amino acids. Germline V gene sequence: CDR1 SGHVS, CDR2 FQNEAQ. V gave up 3 bases and J gave up 4 bases; unmatched junction bases: 6. The CDR3 region has the DNA TGTGCCAGCAGCTTCGGCGGGAGTACATACGAGCAGTACTTC. Its protein is CASSFGGSTYEQYF.